A single sample gave rise to the 32 T cell receptor beta chains below, sequenced in a study of cytomegalovirus exposure and HLA in healthy donors. PCR employed 60 Vbeta and 13 Jbeta primers. Generated by immunoSEQ multiplex PCR, the TCRdb table keeps only in-frame clones and is missing some. The sample consists of some 150,000 clones, roughly 82% of them appearing once. The sequencing sample was made of PBMCs. All receptors derive from a man in his thirties or forties in good health and CMV-seronegative.

In its sample, this clone was seen once. The chain recombines TRBV6-5 with TRBJ1-4; the D gene is possibly TRBD1 (6 bases). This CDR3 region has 12 residues. The V end lost 8 bases, the J end lost 10 bases, and 14 bases lay between the germline ends. Looked up from germline, CDR1 is MNHEY and CDR2 is SVGAGI. The CDR3 sequence: CASAIRGGKLFF. CDR3 DNA: TGTGCCAGCGCCATAAGGGGGGGAAAACTGTTTTTT.

There are a few counts of this clone. This rearrangement joins TRBV28 to TRBJ2-4, with 9 bases lining up with TRBD1. Germline values: CDR1 MDHEN, CDR2 SYDVKM. The junction had 8 bases not matched to a gene; V was cut back by 5 bases and J by 0 bases. CDR3 length: 17 amino acids. CDR3 in DNA: TGTGCCAGCAGTCCCCCGGACAGGGGAATAGCCAAAAACATTCAGTACTTC. Translated, it gives CASSPPDRGIAKNIQYF.

This clone has a handful of counts. The rearrangement links TRBV7-9 to TRBJ1-2; 7 positions agree with TRBD1. Germline V gene lookup returns CDR1 SEHNR and CDR2 FQNEAQ (reference sequence). CDR3 length: 15 amino acids. V lost 4 bases, J lost 3 bases, and 8 bases stayed unmatched. CDR3 protein: CASSSPTGSDYGYTF. As DNA, the CDR3 is TGTGCCAGCAGCTCGCCGACAGGGAGCGACTATGGCTACACCTTC.

V gene TRBV5-1 combines with J gene TRBJ1-1; D is unclear. Looked up from germline, CDR1 is SGHRS and CDR2 is YFSETQ. Trimming stripped 0 bases from V and 0 bases from J, with 9 bases between. The CDR3 covers 15 residues. CDR3 nucleotides: TGCGCCAGCAGCTTGGAGGCGGGGATGAACACTGAAGCTTTCTTT. Its protein product is CASSLEAGMNTEAFF.

This chain joins TRBV2 and TRBJ2-2; tentative D call: TRBD1 (7 bases). Germline V gene lookup returns CDR1 SNHLY and CDR2 FYNNEI. The V end lost 9 bases, the J end lost 7 bases, and 24 bases lay between the germline ends. The CDR3 is made up of 16 amino acids. CDR3 DNA sequence: TGTGCCAGTCTTTATCCGGGAGACAGGGTGAACGGGGAGCTGTTTTTT. Amino acids: CASLYPGDRVNGELFF.

The chain couples TRBV19 to TRBJ1-1; D might be TRBD1 (5 bases). Deletions cut 1 base from V and 8 bases from J, with 14 bases between. CDR1 is LNHDA, CDR2 SQIVND, per germline (reference sequence). The CDR3 has 14 residues. CDR3 amino acids: CASSIGQGLAEAFF. The CDR3 bases are TGTGCCAGTAGTATAGGGCAGGGCCTCGCCGAAGCTTTCTTT.

This clone has only a few counts. The chain joins TRBV9 to TRBJ2-3; D remains ambiguous. The CDR3 contains 14 residues. Trimming pared 5 bases from V and 2 bases from J, leaving 12 bases between. From germline, CDR1 is SGDLS and CDR2 YYNGEE. DNA for the CDR3: TGTGCCAGCAGTAAATATAGCCCCACAGATACGCAGTATTTT. Translated, it gives CASSKYSPTDTQYF.

This sequence joins TRBV15 and TRBJ2-3, with 7 bases that match TRBD2. V gave up 5 bases and J gave up 2 bases; unmatched junction bases: 13. Germline V gene data show CDR1 as LNHNV and CDR2 as YYDKDF (reference sequence). The CDR3 consists of 17 residues. The CDR3 protein is CATSLRDGTTYTDTQYF. The CDR3 DNA is TGTGCCACCAGCCTTCGGGACGGGACTACATACACAGATACGCAGTATTTT.

This clone was observed a few times. The rearrangement links TRBV6-5 to TRBJ2-2; TRBD1 might be the D (6 bases). The CDR3 loop spans 14 amino acids. Trimming pared 6 bases from V and 3 bases from J, leaving 11 bases between. Germline loops: CDR1 MNHEY, CDR2 SVGAGI. The CDR3 here is CASSLGQHTGELFF. CDR3 nucleotide sequence: TGTGCCAGCAGCCTCGGACAGCACACCGGGGAGCTGTTTTTT.

V usage is TRBV28 and J usage is TRBJ2-7; a weak D match, TRBD2 (7 bases). CDR1 is MDHEN and CDR2 is SYDVKM in the germline V gene. V lost 7 bases and J lost 4, with 17 bases in between. This CDR3 has 14 amino acids. In DNA form, the CDR3 reads TGTGCCAGCACCCGGGGGGCCATGCGATACGAGCAGTACTTC. This translates into CASTRGAMRYEQYF.

A remark on this clone: Its ends do not fully match the called genes, so a read error is possible. The J gene is TRBJ2-6, the V gene TRBV6-6; 9 positions agree with TRBD1. The CDR3 totals 16 residues. CDR1 and CDR2 (germline): MNHNY, SVGAGI (reference sequence). This CDR3 reads CASRSGTGSGANGLTF. CDR3 nucleotides: TGTGCCAGCAGGTCCGGGACAGGGTCTGGGGCCAACGGCCTGACTTTC.

The chain joins TRBV28 to TRBJ2-1, with a possible D match to TRBD2 (6 bases). Trimming took off 3 bases at V and 2 bases at J, with 8 bases between the two ends. Looked up from germline, CDR1 is MDHEN and CDR2 is SYDVKM. This CDR3 has 14 residues. This CDR3 is CASSFGGTYNEQFF. CDR3 DNA sequence: TGTGCCAGCAGTTTTGGCGGGACCTACAATGAGCAGTTCTTC.

CDR3 DNA: TGTGCCACCAGCCCTAGTCCCAGTGAAAACATTCAGTACTTC. Amino acids: CATSPSPSENIQYF. V and J are TRBV15 and TRBJ2-4; no clear D gene. The germline CDR1 and CDR2 sequences are LNHNV and YYDKDF (reference sequence). The CDR3 spans 14 residues. With 5 bases removed from V and 5 bases from J, the gap between germline ends came to 13 bases.

This clone was observed a single time. V is TRBV2 and J is TRBJ2-1; 9 bases are a match to TRBD2. V shed 1 base and J 9 bases; nucleotides not matched to a gene: 7. The CDR3 loop spans 15 amino acids. Germline V gene lookup returns CDR1 SNHLY and CDR2 FYNNEI. Here the CDR3 reads CASSEEGTSLGEQFF. The CDR3 nucleotides are TGTGCCAGCAGTGAAGAGGGGACTAGCTTAGGTGAGCAGTTCTTC.

The chain links TRBV30 to TRBJ1-5; TRBD1 agrees at 7 bases. With V trimmed by 1 base and J by 4 bases, 1 base remained unmatched. The CDR3 is 13 residues long. Germline CDR1 and CDR2: GTSNPN and SVGIG (reference sequence). The DNA of the CDR3 is TGTGCCTGGAGTGCACAGGGGAATCAGCCCCAGCATTTT. Translating it yields CAWSAQGNQPQHF.

The V and J genes are TRBV28 and TRBJ2-5; 8 bases are shared with TRBD2. The CDR3 length is 14 residues. With V trimmed by 10 bases and J by 4 bases, 11 bases remained unmatched. Germline V gives CDR1 MDHEN, CDR2 SYDVKM. Here the CDR3 reads CATNSGGQRETQYF. CDR3 in DNA: TGTGCCACGAACTCGGGGGGGCAAAGAGAGACCCAGTACTTC.

The chain uses TRBV27 and TRBJ1-1, with TRBD1 matching 7 bases. Germline lookup yields CDR1 MNHEY and CDR2 SMNVEV (reference sequence). The V and J ends lost 1 base and 5 bases, in that order; junction bases with no gene match: 4. This CDR3 comprises 14 residues. The CDR3 spells CASSLYSGGTEAFF. The CDR3 DNA sequence: TGTGCCAGCAGTTTATATTCAGGGGGGACTGAAGCTTTCTTT.

The gene calls are TRBV5-1 and TRBJ2-5; possible D gene TRBD2, 5 bases. CDR1 and CDR2 (germline): SGHRS, YFSETQ. Trimming removed 5 bases at V and 7 bases at J, with 9 bases between. The CDR3 length is 11 residues. The CDR3: CASREEGTQYF. For the CDR3, the DNA is TGCGCCAGCAGGGAAGAGGGGACCCAGTACTTC.

The chain uses TRBV4-1 and TRBJ1-1; D gene unclear. The CDR3 is 12 residues long. V was pared by 1 base and J by 4 bases, with 4 bases between. Germline lookup yields CDR1 MGHRA and CDR2 YSYEKL. CDR3 nucleotide sequence: TGCGCCAGCAGCCAAGGACTCACTGAAGCTTTCTTT. This codes for CASSQGLTEAFF.

This clone was counted a few times. The chain links TRBV5-1 to TRBJ1-1; tentatively, D is TRBD1 (6 bases). The CDR3 has 16 residues. V lost 0 bases and J lost 3, with 15 bases in between. Per germline, CDR1 SGHRS and CDR2 YFSETQ. CDR3 nucleotides: TGCGCCAGCAGCTTGGGAGGGATGGGGGCGGACACTGAAGCTTTCTTT. It is translated as CASSLGGMGADTEAFF.

This clone occurred once. The chain employs TRBV27 and TRBJ2-2; D is uncertain. Germline CDR1 reads MNHEY; CDR2 reads SMNVEV (reference sequence). V was shortened by 5 bases and J by 1 base, with 5 bases between the two germline ends. The CDR3 totals 13 residues. The CDR3 spells CASSAKNTGELFF. For the CDR3, the DNA is TGTGCCAGCAGTGCTAAGAACACCGGGGAGCTGTTTTTT.

The chain couples TRBV6-6 to TRBJ1-1, with TRBD1 as a possible D gene (5 bases). This CDR3 region has 13 residues. V was pared by 6 bases and J by 1 base, with 9 bases between. The germline V gene has CDR1 MNHNY and CDR2 SVGAGI (reference sequence). DNA for the CDR3: TGTGCCAGCAGAAACCAGGGGAACACTGAAGCTTTCTTT. Protein product: CASRNQGNTEAFF.

This rearrangement joins TRBV6-5 to TRBJ2-7; TRBD1 matches at 11 bases. The CDR3 has 14 amino acids. The V segment lost 4 bases and the J segment 3 bases; nucleotides outside the gene matches: 2. Germline V gene data show CDR1 as MNHEY and CDR2 as SVGAGI. This chain's CDR3 is CASSSGTGGYEQYF. The CDR3 coding sequence is TGTGCCAGCAGTTCCGGGACAGGGGGCTACGAGCAGTACTTC.

The rearrangement joins TRBV27 to TRBJ2-7; 8 nucleotides align to TRBD1. This CDR3 contains 14 residues. V gave up 4 bases and J gave up 3 bases; unmatched junction bases: 5. CDR1 and CDR2 (germline): MNHEY, SMNVEV (reference sequence). CDR3 protein: CASSSYRGVYEQYF. CDR3 in DNA: TGTGCCAGCAGTTCTTACAGGGGGGTCTACGAGCAGTACTTC.

The sample holds a few counts of this clone. J is TRBJ2-3 and V is TRBV6-1; 8 bases are a match to TRBD2. The length of the CDR3 is 14 residues. Germline V gives CDR1 MNHNS, CDR2 SASEGT. J was trimmed by 4 bases and V by 3 bases; bases with no gene match: 3. CDR3 sequence: CASSDRGGPDTQYF. The CDR3 region has the DNA TGTGCCAGCAGTGATCGGGGGGGGCCAGATACGCAGTATTTT.

The chain carries TRBV5-1 and TRBJ2-5; D is unresolved. The CDR3 is 14 amino acids. CDR1 is SGHRS and CDR2 is YFSETQ in the germline V gene. The V end was cut by 1 base, the J end by 1 base, with 8 bases between. CDR3 coding DNA: TGCGCCAGCAGCTTGAGCAACAGCCAAGAGACCCAGTACTTC. This codes for CASSLSNSQETQYF. Looking up the rest from reference TRBV5-1 and TRBJ2-5 gives the full variable domain: KAGVTQTPRYLIKTRGQQVTLSCSPISGHRSVSWYQQTPGQGLQFLFEYFSETQRNKGNFPGRFSGRQFSNSRSEMNVSTLELGDSALYLCASSLSNSQETQYFGPGTRLLVL.

The rearrangement joins TRBV27 to TRBJ2-7, with D possibly matching TRBD1 (6 bases). Between the trimmed V and J ends, which lost 2 bases and 7 bases, there was a span of 15 bases. The germline V gene encodes CDR1 MNHEY and CDR2 SMNVEV (reference sequence). The CDR3 is 14 amino acids. CDR3 sequence: CASSLRPGALEQYF. The DNA of the CDR3 is TGTGCCAGCAGTTTAAGGCCAGGGGCCCTTGAGCAGTACTTC.

The rearrangement links TRBV19 to TRBJ1-6; TRBD1 matches 11 bases. With 6 bases clipped from V and 9 bases from J, the junction kept 4 bases outside the gene matches. Germline CDR1 reads LNHDA; CDR2 reads SQIVND (reference sequence). CDR3 size: 14 residues. The CDR3 spells CASRPGQGGSPLHF. The CDR3 DNA is TGTGCCAGTAGGCCGGGACAGGGGGGTTCACCCCTCCACTTT.

Regarding this clone: The same CDR3 can be traced to other DNA sequences in this sample. The chain joins TRBV9 to TRBJ2-1, with 7 bases fitting TRBD2. The CDR3 totals 15 residues. The V and J ends lost 3 bases and 8 bases, in that order; junction bases with no gene match: 11. Germline CDR1 is SGDLS and CDR2 is YYNGEE. CDR3 nucleotides: TGTGCCAGCAGCGAGGGAGGCGGGAGCGATTATGAGCAGTTCTTC. Translation: CASSEGGGSDYEQFF.

This chain uses TRBV7-8 with TRBJ2-7; 9 bases are shared with TRBD2. J gave up 0 bases and V 3 bases, and 3 bases lay outside the gene matches. Germline V gene lookup returns CDR1 SGHVS and CDR2 FQNEAQ. CDR3 size: 15 residues. The CDR3 nucleotides read TGTGCCAGCAGCTTTAGCGGGGGCAGCTCCTACGAGCAGTACTTC. Amino acid sequence: CASSFSGGSSYEQYF. Full variable domain (missing parts from reference TRBV7-8 and TRBJ2-7): GAGVSQSPRYKVAKRGQDVALRCDPISGHVSLFWYQQALGQGPEFLTYFQNEAQLDKSGLPSDRFFAERPEGSVSTLKIQRTQQEDSAVYLCASSFSGGSSYEQYFGPGTRLTVT.

The chain has TRBV7-2 and TRBJ2-1; maybe TRBD2 (5 bases). Trimming shortened V by 5 bases and J by 0 bases, and 17 bases separated the two germline ends. This CDR3 has 17 residues. Germline-derived CDR1 and CDR2 are SGHTA and FQGNSA. CDR3 sequence reads: CASSPPPGSVSYNEQFF. CDR3 sequence (DNA): TGTGCCAGCAGCCCCCCGCCGGGTAGCGTCTCCTACAATGAGCAGTTCTTC.

The chain joins TRBV7-9 to TRBJ1-2; no definite D call. CDR1 is SEHNR, CDR2 FQNEAQ, per germline (reference sequence). Trimming left V 4 bases short and J 5 bases short, with 5 bases between. This CDR3 is built from 11 residues. CDR3 protein: CASSSKYGYTF. For the CDR3, the DNA is TGTGCCAGCAGCTCAAAATATGGCTACACCTTC. The full variable domain, its missing parts supplied by reference TRBV7-9 and TRBJ1-2, is DTGVSQNPRHKITKRGQNVTFRCDPISEHNRLYWYRQTLGQGPEFLTYFQNEAQLEKSRLLSDRFSAERPKGSFSTLEIQRTEQGDSAMYLCASSSKYGYTFGSGTRLTVV.